This T cell receptor beta chain originates from a study of T-cell memory formation after mild COVID-19 (TCRdb year 2021). General notes on the study: Most TCR sequence clusters were specific to one of the two donors. In two donors, T-cell clones that expanded and contracted after mild COVID-19 were tracked by sequencing TCRalpha and TCRbeta repertoires over time. Two young, previously healthy adult volunteers, one female and one male, were included in the cohort.

CDR1 SGHTS and CDR2 YDEGEE are derived from the germline V gene. Including cysteine and phenylalanine, the CDR3 has 13 amino acids. Left in the record is the CDR3 DNA by itself, 39 bases read in frame from the first base. V loses 7 bases of germline sequence and J loses 8 bases, and the interval between the two ends is 16 bases. A note on this clonotype: Its antigen is still unknown. No base-level quality is on record; no much larger clone is a single base apart.

Overall study outcomes, separate from this receptor: Contracting CD4+ clones turned up mainly in the CM and EM memory subsets, whereas EMRA was where CD8+ clones were enriched. Balanced CD4/CD8 phenotypes were observed for clones contracting from day 15 to 85, whereas a bias towards CD4+ was observed for a second wave of clones expanding from day 15 to 37. The detection of some responding clones in pre-infection memory suggests that pre-existing cross-reactive memory T cells joined the SARS-CoV-2 response. The study covered only two mild cases, and larger cohorts including severe cases with pre-infection samples were considered necessary. SARS-CoV-2 specificity of the second-wave clones peaking on day 37 was not confirmed.

PBMCs were isolated by Ficoll-Paque density gradient centrifugation. The sequencer listed for this sample is Illumina NovaSeq 6000. cDNA libraries for TCRalpha and TCRbeta were prepared by 5'RACE using constant-segment primers, with sample barcodes and unique molecular identifiers added. Trizol reagent was used to extract RNA from every sample. Library amplification was performed in two PCR steps, and a second sample barcode and Illumina TruSeq adapters were introduced in the second step. Sequencing of the libraries was done on an Illumina NovaSeq, producing 2 x 150 bp paired-end reads. The authors processed their data as follows. Demultiplexing of reads and collapsing into UMI-guided consensus sequences were performed with migec v1.2.7. Using mixcr v2.1.11, UMI consensuses were aligned to TRA and TRB V and J templates and then assembled into clonotypes. A clonotype was counted as expanded or contracted only if both edgeR and NoisET called the change significant, with noise models trained on biological replicates. edgeR calls used a false discovery rate-adjusted p below 0.01 and a log2 fold-change threshold of 1. PCA with hierarchical clustering of max-normalized trajectories of the 1000 most abundant clonotypes was used as exploratory dynamics analysis. The CD4 or CD8 phenotype of responding clones was assigned using the separately sequenced CD4+ and CD8+ repertoires. TCRdb trimmed public reads at Q25 via fastp, called clones via MiXCR and kept in-frame beta chains. When rows share a CDR3 protein, they turn into one entry using the most common DNA and genes. These V and J calls are TCRdb output, not the study's own analysis. The sample profile shows 300,000 to 350,000 distinct CDR3 sequences; around 15% of them were found once. The top ten hold around 20% of the sample.

The TCR originated in a man aged 18 to 29 who had mild COVID-19 (a few samples of this study predate the infection). The sample titles of this study are shuffled in the database, so cell type and time point are left out; the donor was told from shared clones. The sample consisted of PBMCs or a T cell subset sorted from them (not recorded which). The sequence is built from TRBV5-8 and TRBJ2-1; the D segment could be TRBD2, given 7 matching bases. The CDR3 sequence is CASWRGGRDEQFF. The nucleotide sequence reads as follows: TGTGCCAGCTGGAGGGGGGGTCGGGATGAGCAGTTCTTC.